Each of the 19 T cell receptor beta chains below was sequenced from the same sample in a study of shared clonotypes between healthy human individuals. Assay: immunoSEQ multiplex PCR; the TCRdb copy retains only in-frame clones and omits some. The repertoire includes approximately 2,300,000 clones, just under 95% of them detected once, and 0.37% sits in the top ten. Sequencing was carried out using naive CD4+ T cells from PBMCs. Subset described: CD45RA+ positively selected. These receptors all come from a man between 18 and 35 years old in good health. Some clones in this sample may be carry-over from other donors' samples.

The V call is TRBV21-1, the J call TRBJ2-1; TRBD1, as called in the table, went unchecked against the DNA. TRBV21-1 is a pseudogene locus. The CDR3 spans 22 residues. This CDR3 is CASNPPNSDRRLQRITYNEQFF. CDR3 DNA: TGTGCCAGCAACCCCCCAAACTCGGACAGGAGACTACAACGAATAACCTACAATGAGCAGTTCTTC.

There are a few counts of this clone. The genes are TRBV18 and TRBJ1-5, with D maybe TRBD1 (6 bases). Germline assignment: CDR1 KGHSH and CDR2 LQKENI. Trimming took 3 bases from V and 6 from J, leaving 12 bases between them. The CDR3 length is 14 residues. The CDR3 region has the DNA TGTGCCAGCTCACCCTTGGGGGGCCTTCAGCCCCAGCATTTT. Amino acid sequence: CASSPLGGLQPQHF.

The chain has TRBV9 and TRBJ2-5; no firm D call. The germline gives CDR1 SGDLS, CDR2 YYNGEE. V was trimmed by 0 bases and J by 3 bases, leaving 9 bases between them. The length of the CDR3 is 14 residues. CDR3 sequence reads: CASSVGRPEETQYF. The CDR3 bases are TGTGCCAGCAGCGTAGGCCGCCCAGAAGAGACCCAGTACTTC.

This sequence joins TRBV6-5 and TRBJ1-1, with D uncertain. Trimming removed 6 bases from V and 5 bases from J, with 13 bases in between. CDR3 length: 13 residues. Germline V gives CDR1 MNHEY, CDR2 SVGAGI. The CDR3 sequence: CASSLTRWTEAFF. The CDR3 DNA sequence: TGTGCCAGCAGCTTAACGCGGTGGACTGAAGCTTTCTTT.

V is TRBV18 and J is TRBJ2-7; TRBD1 is a possible D gene (6 bases). V was shortened by 4 bases and J by 3 bases, with 16 bases between the two germline ends. The CDR3 runs 15 residues. Germline CDR1 is KGHSH and CDR2 is LQKENI. The CDR3 DNA reads TGTGCCAGCTCACTTCAACAGGGTGGGTACTACGAGCAGTACTTC. As protein: CASSLQQGGYYEQYF.

The V call is TRBV6-1, the J call TRBJ2-7; 8 nucleotides align to TRBD2. CDR3 length: 13 residues. The junction had 5 bases not matched to a gene; V was cut back by 8 bases and J by 2 bases. CDR1 and CDR2 (germline): MNHNS, SASEGT. CDR3: CASPGLGAYEQYF. The CDR3 DNA is TGTGCCAGCCCGGGACTAGGGGCCTACGAGCAGTACTTC.

Regarding this clone: This specimen includes other DNA sequences encoding the same CDR3. The chain links TRBV5-1 to TRBJ2-1, with 7 bases that match TRBD1. CDR1 and CDR2 from the germline V gene are SGHRS and YFSETQ. V shed 0 bases and J 3 bases; nucleotides not matched to a gene: 3. This CDR3 has 15 residues. Here the CDR3 DNA reads TGCGCCAGCAGCTTGGGAGGGGGCTTCTACAATGAGCAGTTCTTC. The encoded protein is CASSLGGGFYNEQFF.

The J gene is TRBJ2-2, the V gene TRBV6-5; D is perhaps TRBD1 (5 bases). The V and J ends lost 6 bases and 4 bases respectively, with 12 bases between them. The CDR3 totals 14 residues. The V gene's germline CDR1 is MNHEY and CDR2 SVGAGI. For the CDR3, the DNA is TGTGCCAGCAGCCAGGGCGAGGCCACCGGGGAGCTGTTTTTT. Translated, it gives CASSQGEATGELFF.

The gene calls are TRBV2 and TRBJ2-7; no firm D call. Deletions cut 7 bases from V and 6 bases from J, with 13 bases between. This CDR3 has 12 residues. CDR1 is SNHLY and CDR2 is FYNNEI in the germline V gene. In DNA, the CDR3 is TGTGCCAGCACCCCTGGCTGGGTCGAGCAGTACTTC. Translating gives CASTPGWVEQYF.

The chain uses TRBV6-5 and TRBJ1-1; 7 positions agree with TRBD1. V lost 0 bases and J lost 5; bases outside the gene matches: 6. The CDR3 has 15 amino acids. Germline V gene sequence: CDR1 MNHEY, CDR2 SVGAGI. The chain's CDR3 is CASSYSPLQGTEAFF. The CDR3 nucleotides are TGTGCCAGCAGTTACTCTCCGTTACAGGGGACTGAAGCTTTCTTT.

Note on this clone: Within the sample, other DNA sequences also encode this same CDR3. The rearrangement links TRBV5-1 to TRBJ2-6; D may match TRBD1 or TRBD2 (6 bases each). Trimming cost V 2 bases and J 2 bases, with 8 bases left between them. Germline V gene data show CDR1 as SGHRS and CDR2 as YFSETQ. The CDR3 is 15 amino acids. The CDR3 region is CASSFGGAGANVLTF. The CDR3 coding sequence is TGCGCCAGCAGCTTCGGGGGCGCTGGGGCCAACGTCCTGACTTTC.

There are a few counts of this clone. The chain employs TRBV5-1 and TRBJ2-4, with a tentative D call TRBD2 (5 bases). Looked up from germline, CDR1 is SGHRS and CDR2 is YFSETQ. This CDR3 contains 14 residues. Trimming left V 4 bases short and J 9 bases short, with 17 bases between. CDR3 nucleotides: TGCGCCAGCAGCGGCACGTTGGGAGAAGCCATTCAGTACTTC. It yields the protein CASSGTLGEAIQYF.

This chain connects TRBV29-1 to TRBJ2-2; D unresolved. Germline assignment: CDR1 SQVTM and CDR2 ANQGSEA. This CDR3 is 15 amino acids long. Trimming left V 4 bases short and J 2 bases short, with 14 bases between. CDR3 nucleotide sequence: TGCAGCGTTGGTTTCCTGGGCAGCAACACCGGGGAGCTGTTTTTT. Translated, it gives CSVGFLGSNTGELFF.

V usage is TRBV9 and J usage is TRBJ1-4, with 7 positions matching TRBD1. With 4 bases clipped from V and 3 bases from J, the junction kept 12 bases outside the gene matches. CDR1 and CDR2 (germline): SGDLS, YYNGEE. The CDR3 is 17 amino acids. In DNA form, the CDR3 reads TGTGCCAGCAGCCCACGACAGGGCCCGGGGGCTAATGAAAAACTGTTTTTT. Translating it yields CASSPRQGPGANEKLFF.

This chain joins TRBV6-5 and TRBJ1-2; D gene ambiguous. Trimming stripped 0 bases from V and 3 bases from J, with 8 bases between. The length of the CDR3 is 14 residues. CDR1 is MNHEY and CDR2 is SVGAGI in the germline V gene. The CDR3 region is CASSYSGSDYGYTF. CDR3 coding DNA: TGTGCCAGCAGTTACTCTGGTTCCGACTATGGCTACACCTTC.

This chain joins TRBV28 and TRBJ2-5, with D perhaps matching TRBD2 (6 bases). The CDR3 runs to 13 residues. The V gene's germline CDR1 is MDHEN and CDR2 SYDVKM. V was shortened by 9 bases and J by 5 bases, with 16 bases between the two germline ends. CDR3 sequence reads: CASRSARDETQYF. The CDR3 nucleotides are TGTGCCAGTCGTTCGGCGCGGGATGAGACCCAGTACTTC. Full variable domain (outside the CDR3, taken from reference TRBV28 and TRBJ2-5): DVKVTQSSRYLVKRTGEKVFLECVQDMDHENMFWYRQDPGLGLRLIYFSYDVKMKEKGDIPEGYSVSREKKERFSLILESASTNQTSMYLCASRSARDETQYFGPGTRLLVL.

The chain recombines TRBV10-3 with TRBJ1-2; D gene uncertain. Trimming removed 3 bases at V and 7 bases at J, with 12 bases between. This CDR3 contains 13 residues. The germline V gene encodes CDR1 ENHRY and CDR2 SYGVKD. In DNA form, the CDR3 reads TGTGCCATCAGTGATCGCCCCATCGGTGGCTACACCTTC. Translating gives CAISDRPIGGYTF.

The V and J genes are TRBV5-1 and TRBJ1-1, with no clear D. The V gene's germline CDR1 is SGHRS and CDR2 YFSETQ. The ends were cut back, 3 bases at V and 1 base at J, with 7 bases in the middle. This CDR3 spans 13 amino acids. Here the CDR3 DNA reads TGCGCCAGCAGCTCGCCGGAGAACACTGAAGCTTTCTTT. This translates into CASSSPENTEAFF. Full variable domain (rest looked up from reference TRBV5-1 and TRBJ1-1): KAGVTQTPRYLIKTRGQQVTLSCSPISGHRSVSWYQQTPGQGLQFLFEYFSETQRNKGNFPGRFSGRQFSNSRSEMNVSTLELGDSALYLCASSSPENTEAFFGQGTRLTVV.

This clone was observed a single time. V usage is TRBV2 and J usage is TRBJ2-5, with a tentative D call TRBD2 (6 bases). This CDR3 region has 13 residues. Trimming pared 5 bases from V and 0 bases from J, leaving 7 bases between. CDR1 is SNHLY and CDR2 is FYNNEI in the germline V gene. CDR3 DNA sequence: TGTGCCAGCAGTAGCGGGTACCAAGAGACCCAGTACTTC. Translating it yields CASSSGYQETQYF.